The clone carrying this T cell receptor (beta chain) turned up a few times. Its antigen is unknown. RNA was extracted and reverse transcribed into cDNA as the sequencing template. Assay: immunoSEQ multiplex PCR; the TCRdb copy retains only in-frame clones and omits some. The sample has about 200,000 clones, approximately 53% seen once. The data derive from a study of CD8+ T cells in alopecia areata. CDR1 and CDR2 from the germline V gene are MNHNS and SASEGT. The CDR3 is 14 amino acids. Deletions cut 8 bases from V and 2 bases from J, with 14 bases between. Overall study findings and caveats: Lesional scalp displayed greater clonality than normal scalp, most notably in alopecia totalis/universalis. Against the mouse data, patients shared TCRs less clearly, possibly for HLA reasons.

Input material: CD8+ T cells sorted from blood. The sequence was obtained from a human donor in good health. This chain uses TRBV6-1 with TRBJ2-3, with D uncertain. CDR3 in DNA: TGTGCCAGCTCACTGGCTGCGTTCACAGATACGCAGTATTTT. It encodes CASSLAAFTDTQYF.